The rows below give T cell receptor beta chains drawn from one sample of a study of cytomegalovirus exposure and HLA in healthy donors. Sequencing was performed with immunoSEQ multiplex PCR; in TCRdb, only in-frame clones are kept and a portion is missing. The table has 100,000 or so clones, about 68% seen once. Sequencing input: PBMCs. The receptors were gathered from a male donor in good health and CMV-seropositive. CDR3s include the opening cysteine and the closing phenylalanine or tryptophan. D genes are given only for firm matches. Clone size is shown for a subset of rows, as once, few, many or a class of expanded clone.

TRBJ2-7 TRBD1 once TRBV5-4 15 TGTGCCAGCAGCTTGGGGGGACAGGTAGCCTACGAGCAGTACTTC CASSLGGQVAYEQYF
TRBJ1-1 TRBD1 - TRBV7-3 13 TGTGCCAGCAGCCCGGGACAGCTCACTGAAGCTTTCTTT CASSPGQLTEAFF
TRBJ1-2 - - TRBV30 14 TGTGCCTGGAGTGTCGTTATTGGTCAGGGGGGCTACACCTTC CAWSVVIGQGGYTF
TRBJ2-1 - - TRBV6-5 11 TGTGCCAGCAGCCAGGGGCATGAGCAGTTCTTC CASSQGHEQFF
TRBJ2-7 TRBD1 - TRBV2 13 TGTGCCAGCAGCGAGGACAGGCTCTACGAGCAGTACTTC CASSEDRLYEQYF
TRBJ2-3 TRBD2 - TRBV29-1 15 TGCAGCGCAGTCCTAGCGGGGGCCCGGACAGATACGCAGTATTTT CSAVLAGARTDTQYF
TRBJ1-4 - - TRBV18 14 TGTGCCAGCTCGAGCGGTGCAACTAATGAAAAACTGTTTTTT CASSSGATNEKLFF
TRBJ1-4 - - TRBV7-2 14 TGTGCCAGCAGCTCCCGCCAGTCTAATGAAAAACTGTTTTTT CASSSRQSNEKLFF
TRBJ1-1 TRBD1 few TRBV5-8 15 TGTGCCAGCAGCCGTTTTGACAGGGGCGGACCTGAAGCTTTCTTT CASSRFDRGGPEAFF
TRBJ1-4 - - TRBV6-1 15 TGTGCCAGCAGGTCCCCGGGAAACCTTAATGAAAAACTGTTTTTT CASRSPGNLNEKLFF
TRBJ1-1 - once TRBV6-5 12 TGTGCCAGTCAGGGATACTACACTGAAGCTTTCTTT CASQGYYTEAFF
TRBJ2-2 TRBD2 - TRBV9 16 TGTGCCAGCAGTACTCTAGCGGGGTTGGTGGTCGGGGAGCTGTTTTTT CASSTLAGLVVGELFF
TRBJ1-1 TRBD1 - TRBV19 14 TGTGCCAGTAGTACTCCGGGACAGTCCACTGAAGCTTTCTTT CASSTPGQSTEAFF
TRBJ1-5 - - TRBV28 14 TGTGCCAGCAGGGTAGGGGGTAGCAATCAGCCCCAGCATTTT CASRVGGSNQPQHF
TRBJ2-5 - - TRBV2 12 TGTGCCAGCAGATGGACTTTAGAGACCCAGTACTTC CASRWTLETQYF
TRBJ2-7 TRBD2 - TRBV5-1 16 TGCGCCAGCAGCTTGGCGGCGGGGGGAGCCGCTGGGGAGCAGTACTTC CASSLAAGGAAGEQYF
TRBJ2-7 - few TRBV5-6 12 TGTGCCAGCAGCGGATACAGGTACGAGCAGTACTTC CASSGYRYEQYF
TRBJ1-5 - - TRBV21-1 12 TGTGCCAGGGAGGGAGTCAATGCGCCCCAGCATTTT CAREGVNAPQHF
TRBJ2-1 TRBD1 few TRBV29-1 13 TGCAGCGTTGAGATCGCAGGGGGAAGGGAGCAGTTCTTC CSVEIAGGREQFF
TRBJ2-7 - - TRBV6-5 12 TGTGCCAGCAGTTACAGCGGAGACGAGCAGTACTTC CASSYSGDEQYF
TRBJ2-1 - - TRBV7-8 17 TGTGCCAGCAGCTTAGTCTCTGGGGGCAGCTCCTACAATGAGCAGTTCTTC CASSLVSGGSSYNEQFF
TRBJ1-1 - few TRBV19 13 TGTGCCAGTAGTATAATAGCCCCCGCCGAAGCTTTCTTT CASSIIAPAEAFF
TRBJ2-7 - - TRBV7-2 13 TGTGCCAGCAGCTTAGGCGGGATCTACGAGCAGTACTTC CASSLGGIYEQYF
TRBJ1-2 TRBD1 - TRBV6-6 14 TGTGCCAGCAGTCCGGGGCAGGGGGTACGGGGCTACACCTTC CASSPGQGVRGYTF
TRBJ2-5 - - TRBV9 15 TGTGCCAGCAGCACCCGTGGACAGAACCAAGAGACCCAGTACTTC CASSTRGQNQETQYF
TRBJ2-3 TRBD1 - TRBV29-1 15 TGCAGCGTGTCCGGGACAGGGGCACCCGCAGATACGCAGTATTTT CSVSGTGAPADTQYF
TRBJ2-2 - - TRBV19 15 TGTGCCAGTAGTATTCGCAGGGATGGCGTCGGGGAGCTGTTTTTT CASSIRRDGVGELFF
TRBJ1-4 TRBD1 few TRBV2 14 TGTGCCAGCATCAGGGGGCTTACTAATGAAAAACTGTTTTTT CASIRGLTNEKLFF
TRBJ2-3 TRBD2 - TRBV15 16 TGTGCCACCAGCGGGGGGCGGGGGGCTAGCACAGATACGCAGTATTTT CATSGGRGASTDTQYF
TRBJ1-5 - - TRBV27 17 TGTGCCAGCAGTTTCCCTACCGGACAGACTCTAAATCAGCCCCAGCATTTT CASSFPTGQTLNQPQHF
TRBJ2-3 TRBD2 - TRBV5-4 16 TGTGCCAGTTGGGAACGGACTAGCGGGGTTCCAGATACGCAGTATTTT CASWERTSGVPDTQYF
TRBJ1-1 - - TRBV29-1 12 TGCAGCGTTTCTGAGGGGACTCATGAAGCTTTCTTT CSVSEGTHEAFF
TRBJ1-3 - few TRBV7-8 13 TGTGCCAGCAGGTCGGGGAGAGGAAACACCATATATTTT CASRSGRGNTIYF
TRBJ2-2 TRBD1 once TRBV10-3 16 TGTGCCATCAGTGAGACGGATTACAGGGGTTTCGGGGAGCTGTTTTTT CAISETDYRGFGELFF
TRBJ2-7 TRBD1 - TRBV19 15 TGTGCCAGTAGTAAACAGGGGGCTAAGGTTTACGAGCAGTACTTC CASSKQGAKVYEQYF
TRBJ2-1 - - TRBV7-2 13 TGTGCCAGCGGGCCTGAAACCTACAATGAGCAGTTCTTC CASGPETYNEQFF
TRBJ1-1 - once TRBV5-1 16 TGCGCCAGCAGCGGAAGCCCCGGGGGCGGGGGCACTGAAGCTTTCTTT CASSGSPGGGGTEAFF
TRBJ2-1 - - TRBV27 17 TGTGCCAGCCGCATCGACGGGGACAAGAACTCCTACAATGAGCAGTTCTTC CASRIDGDKNSYNEQFF
TRBJ2-3 - - TRBV10-3 13 TGTGCCATCAGTGAGTCACTGGGCGATACGCAGTATTTT CAISESLGDTQYF
TRBJ1-2 - - TRBV27 13 TGTGCCAGCAGTTTGTGGAGCCAGGGTGGCTACACCTTC CASSLWSQGGYTF
TRBJ1-1 - few TRBV6-5 15 TGTGCCAGCAGTTTCCGGGGGTACGAGAACACTGAAGCTTTCTTT CASSFRGYENTEAFF
TRBJ2-7 TRBD1 - TRBV11-2 15 TGTGCCAGCAGCTTAGGGACAGGGTCCTCCTACGAGCAGTACTTC CASSLGTGSSYEQYF
TRBJ1-2 - - TRBV4-1 14 TGCGCCAGCAGCCAAGTGCGGGGGGATGGTGGCTACACCTTC CASSQVRGDGGYTF
TRBJ1-1 - - TRBV11-2 14 TGTGCCAGCAGCTTCTCGGGAATGAACACTGAAGCTTTCTTT CASSFSGMNTEAFF
TRBJ2-7 - - TRBV7-9 15 TGTGCCAGCAGCGGTGGGCAGGGGATAGCCTACGAGCAGTACTTC CASSGGQGIAYEQYF
TRBJ1-5 TRBD1 few TRBV6-6 15 TGTGCCAGCAGTGCTGACAGGGGAGTTTTTCAGCCCCAGCATTTT CASSADRGVFQPQHF
TRBJ1-1 TRBD1 once TRBV19 14 TGTGCCAGTAGTATAGAGGACAGGGGAACCGAAGCTTTCTTT CASSIEDRGTEAFF
TRBJ2-3 TRBD1 - TRBV6-5 15 TGTGCCAGCAGCTCACAGGGGCCCCGCACAGATACGCAGTATTTT CASSSQGPRTDTQYF
TRBJ1-1 TRBD1 - TRBV30 13 TGTGCCTGGAGTAGGCAGGGGGCTCTTGAAGCTTTCTTT CAWSRQGALEAFF
TRBJ1-1 - - TRBV28 12 TGTGCCAGCACCCTGAGGGGGTTTGGGGCTTTCTTT CASTLRGFGAFF
TRBJ1-5 - few TRBV30 14 TGTGCCTGGAGTGGCGGCAGCAAGGATCAGCCCCAGCATTTT CAWSGGSKDQPQHF
TRBJ2-1 TRBD1 once TRBV5-6 14 TGTGCCAGCAGCTTACAGGGGGTTTACAATGAGCAGTTCTTC CASSLQGVYNEQFF
TRBJ1-1 - - TRBV7-2 13 TGTGCCAGCAGCTTGGTGCGGGGGACTGAAGCTTTCTTT CASSLVRGTEAFF